The text below deals with one T cell receptor (beta chain). Its antigen is still unknown. Germline values: CDR1 WSHSY, CDR2 SAAADI. The CDR3 loop spans 12 amino acids. V lost 11 bases, J lost 7 bases, and 17 bases lay in between. Primers for the PCR totalled 60 Vbeta and 13 Jbeta. TCRdb's copy holds only in-frame clones and misses some; the assay was immunoSEQ multiplex PCR. The table lists 150,000 to 200,000 clones, under 80% of them singletons, with over 3% in the top ten. The sample belongs to a study of cytomegalovirus exposure and HLA in healthy donors. Study-level results: CMV serostatus was the sole immune exposure data available. About 87% or about 30% of the time was how often most TCR beta V segments were productive, according to an earlier analysis. In a later analysis, CMV-associated beta chains were mostly HLA-associated, it appeared. Sequencing had likely introduced a cluster of highly shared sequence variants as an artifact.

The chain uses TRBV10-2 and TRBJ1-2, with D possibly TRBD1 on 6 matching bases. The sequence came from a female donor in good health and CMV-seronegative. Specimen: PBMCs. CDR3 DNA sequence: TGCGCCGCCCGTTACAGGGAAGGTGGCTACACCTTC. Translating gives CAARYREGGYTF.